This entry concerns a single T cell receptor (beta chain). The data were obtained in a study of blood T cell repertoires in COVID-19. Germline trimming cut 0 bases from V and 1 base from J; bases unmatched to any gene: 2. Germline assignment: CDR1 SGHKS and CDR2 YYEKEE (reference sequence). There are 16 residues in the CDR3. The data were produced by immunoSEQ multiplex PCR, yet TCRdb's version contains in-frame clones alone and is incomplete. The table has tens of thousands of clones, around 91% seen once. The chain has TRBV5-5 and TRBJ2-3, with 10 bases that match TRBD1. The sequencing input was peripheral blood. The source of this sequence is a woman over 75 with active or convalescent COVID-19. The chain's CDR3 is CASSLETGGRTDTQYF. The CDR3 bases are TGTGCCAGCAGCTTGGAGACAGGGGGCCGCACAGATACGCAGTATTTT.